Detailed here is one T cell receptor (beta chain). The sample belongs to a study of blood T cell repertoires in COVID-19. The germline V and J ends were trimmed by 6 bases and 8 bases, with 8 bases remaining between them. This CDR3 is built from 11 residues. Germline CDR1 and CDR2: LNHDA and SQIVND (reference sequence). Sequencing was performed with immunoSEQ multiplex PCR; in TCRdb, only in-frame clones are kept and a portion is missing. The table has approximately 240,000 clones, about 86% seen once; the top ten hold roughly 3%. Sequenced material: peripheral blood. V is TRBV19 and J is TRBJ1-3; D may be TRBD1 (5 bases). The source of this sequence is a woman aged 25 to 39 who had recovered from COVID-19. This CDR3 reads CASRGVYTIYF. The CDR3 DNA sequence: TGTGCCAGTAGAGGGGTCTACACCATATATTTT.